This T cell receptor beta chain came from a study of blood T cell repertoires in COVID-19. The repertoire was sequenced with immunoSEQ multiplex PCR; TCRdb's copy has only in-frame clones and lacks some. Of some 260,000 clones in the sample, around nine tenths were seen once. The CDR3 extends over 15 amino acids. Unmatched junction bases numbered 3, after V lost 0 bases and J lost 4 bases. The rearrangement uses TRBV6-7 and TRBJ1-2, with TRBD1 identical over 9 bases. TRBV6-7 is assigned to the ORF class and has an uncertain function. This TCR derives from a man aged 40-49 years who had recovered from COVID-19. Sequencing was done on a sample of PBMCs or T cells enriched from blood (not recorded which). The CDR3: CASSYSDRGFYGYTF. Here the CDR3 DNA reads TGTGCCAGCAGTTACTCGGACAGGGGATTCTATGGCTACACCTTC.